This T cell receptor (beta chain) emerged from a study of cytomegalovirus exposure and HLA in healthy donors. Findings and caveats of the study: Earlier analysis looked at TCR beta V segments, and most were productive about 90% or about 30% of the time.

V shed 3 bases, J shed 2 bases, and the junction held 6 bases outside the gene matches. In germline, CDR1 is KGHSH, CDR2 LQKENI. This CDR3 has 16 residues. For this clone: Its antigen is as yet unknown.

PCR employed 60 Vbeta and 13 Jbeta primers. Authors' data handling: It was a later analysis that counted approximately 81 million unique TCR beta chains, of which some 9.9 million were shared. Data came from immunoSEQ multiplex PCR; TCRdb stores just in-frame clones and leaves some out. That table is the source of V, J and clone size, and D and trimming were worked out from the DNA. The sample has some 96,000 clones; roughly 80% are singletons. The source is a man aged 40-49 years in good health and CMV-seropositive. Sequencing input: PBMCs. The V and J genes are TRBV18 and TRBJ2-1, with TRBD1 identical over 8 bases. CDR3 sequence: CASSPRTGHAYNEQFF. In DNA form, the CDR3 reads TGTGCCAGCTCACCTAGGACAGGGCACGCCTACAATGAGCAGTTCTTC.